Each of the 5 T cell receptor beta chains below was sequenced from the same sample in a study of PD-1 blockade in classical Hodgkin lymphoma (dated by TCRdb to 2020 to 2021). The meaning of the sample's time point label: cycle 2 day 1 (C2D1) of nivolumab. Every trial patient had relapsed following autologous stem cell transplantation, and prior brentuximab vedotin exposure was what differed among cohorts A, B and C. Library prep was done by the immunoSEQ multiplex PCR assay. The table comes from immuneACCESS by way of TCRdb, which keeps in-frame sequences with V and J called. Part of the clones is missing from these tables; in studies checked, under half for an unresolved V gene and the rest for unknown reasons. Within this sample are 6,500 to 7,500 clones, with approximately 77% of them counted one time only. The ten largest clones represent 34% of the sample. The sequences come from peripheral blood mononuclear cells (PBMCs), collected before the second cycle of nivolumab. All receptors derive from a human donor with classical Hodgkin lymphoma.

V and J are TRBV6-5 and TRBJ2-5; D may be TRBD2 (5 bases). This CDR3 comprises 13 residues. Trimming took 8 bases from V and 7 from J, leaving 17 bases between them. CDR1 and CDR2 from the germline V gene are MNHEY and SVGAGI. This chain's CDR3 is CASQMDSQRTQYF. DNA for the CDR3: TGTGCCAGCCAAATGGACTCGCAGCGGACCCAGTACTTC.

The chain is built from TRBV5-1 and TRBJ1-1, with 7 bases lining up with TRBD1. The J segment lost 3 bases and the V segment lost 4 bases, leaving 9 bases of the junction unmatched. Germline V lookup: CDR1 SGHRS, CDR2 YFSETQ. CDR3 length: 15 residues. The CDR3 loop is CASSIRQGGDTEAFF. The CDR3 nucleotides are TGCGCCAGCAGCATTCGACAGGGTGGAGACACTGAAGCTTTCTTT.

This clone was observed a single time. In DNA, the CDR3 is TGTGCCAGTAGAAACGTTTCTGAGGGCACTGAAGCTTTCTTT. It yields the protein CASRNVSEGTEAFF. The V call is TRBV19, the J call TRBJ1-1; D remains unclear. Between the trimmed V and J ends, which lost 6 bases and 4 bases, there was a span of 15 bases. The germline V gene encodes CDR1 LNHDA and CDR2 SQIVND (reference sequence). This CDR3 region has 14 residues.

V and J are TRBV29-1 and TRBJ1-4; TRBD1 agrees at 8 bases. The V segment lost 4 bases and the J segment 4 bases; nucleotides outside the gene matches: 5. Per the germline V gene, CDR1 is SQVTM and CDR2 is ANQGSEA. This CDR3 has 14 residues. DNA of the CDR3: TGCAGCGTTGTCGCCGGACAGGGTAATGAAAAACTGTTTTTT. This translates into CSVVAGQGNEKLFF.

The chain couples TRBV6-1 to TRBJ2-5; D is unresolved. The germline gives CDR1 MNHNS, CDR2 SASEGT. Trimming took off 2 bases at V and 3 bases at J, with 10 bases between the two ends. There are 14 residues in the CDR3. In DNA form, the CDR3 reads TGTGCCAGCAGTGAATACACAGTTAAAGAGACCCAGTACTTC. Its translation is CASSEYTVKETQYF.